This T cell receptor (beta chain) was recorded in a study of glioma-infiltrating T cells after dendritic cell vaccination. Study-level information: Glioblastoma patients came from Phase I and II dendritic cell vaccination trials. General study results and limits: Estimated pretreatment TIL content predicted outcome after dendritic cell vaccination.

None of the glioblastoma patients had an isocitrate dehydrogenase mutation. Comment on this clone: Its antigen is undetermined.

Germline values: CDR1 SGHTA, CDR2 FQGTGA. The V end lost 8 bases, the J end lost 5 bases, and 16 bases lay between the germline ends. This CDR3 region has 14 residues. Amplification used 60 V beta primers and 13 J beta primers. Sequencing was performed with immunoSEQ multiplex PCR; in TCRdb, only in-frame clones are kept and a portion is missing. The sample has fewer than 100,000 clones, more than 75% seen once. The J gene is TRBJ2-1, the V gene TRBV7-3, with a possible D match to TRBD2 (5 bases). The source is a human donor with glioblastoma. Sample: blood, taken before dendritic cell vaccination. In DNA, the CDR3 is TGTGCCAGCGGCCGAAGCGGAGAGGACAATGAGCAGTTCTTC. Its protein product is CASGRSGEDNEQFF.